What follows are 28 T cell receptor beta chains derived from one specimen sequenced in a study of shared clonotypes between healthy human individuals. Naivety among CD8 cells was defined by CD45RO negativity and positive CCR7 selection, thereby excluding terminally differentiated effector memory CD45RA+ cells. Measured with immunoSEQ multiplex PCR; TCRdb has only the in-frame clones, and not every one. The data hold around 610,000 clones, with 90% to 97% observed a single time. Input material: naive CD8+ T cells sorted from blood. Source of these receptors: a woman in her thirties in good health.

This chain connects TRBV27 to TRBJ1-5; D perhaps matches TRBD1 (6 bases). Germline CDR1 MNHEY, CDR2 SMNVEV (reference sequence). The CDR3 is 18 residues long. V lost 0 bases, J lost 0 bases, and 15 bases lay in between. The DNA for the CDR3 is TGTGCCAGCAGTTTATCGAGCACAGGGCCTTATAGCAATCAGCCCCAGCATTTT. Its protein is CASSLSSTGPYSNQPQHF.

In this sample, this clone turned up once. The gene calls are TRBV19 and TRBJ2-5; D remains ambiguous. The closer fit of TRBJ2-7 to the DNA end suggests the J call may be wrong. This CDR3 is 13 amino acids long. From germline, CDR1 is LNHDA and CDR2 SQIVND (reference sequence). This CDR3 is CASSISPDREQYF. DNA for the CDR3: TGTGCCAGTAGTATTTCCCCGGACCGCGAGCAGTACTTC.

The V call is TRBV27, the J call TRBJ2-7; 8 bases agree with TRBD2. Germline V gene data show CDR1 as MNHEY and CDR2 as SMNVEV (reference sequence). There are 14 residues in the CDR3. V dropped 4 bases and J dropped 2; count of bases not matched to a gene: 4. CDR3 amino acids: CASSYSGMAYEQYF. CDR3 in DNA: TGTGCCAGCAGTTATAGCGGGATGGCCTACGAGCAGTACTTC.

This chain uses TRBV27 with TRBJ2-2; 12 bases line up with TRBD2. Germline assignment: CDR1 MNHEY and CDR2 SMNVEV (reference sequence). The CDR3 is 20 residues long. J gave up 5 bases and V 4 bases, and 17 bases lay outside the gene matches. CDR3 in amino acids: CASSSPLTSGSRAWTGELFF. The CDR3 DNA reads as TGTGCCAGCAGTTCCCCACTGACTAGCGGGAGCCGAGCTTGGACCGGGGAGCTGTTTTTT.

The chain couples TRBV9 to TRBJ2-2, with D possibly matching TRBD2 (6 bases). Germline CDR1 and CDR2: SGDLS and YYNGEE. V dropped 4 bases and J dropped 3 bases, with 13 bases sitting between them. The CDR3 sequence is 15 residues long. The CDR3 is CASSNGGADTGELFF. For the CDR3, the DNA is TGTGCCAGCAGCAACGGGGGAGCCGACACCGGGGAGCTGTTTTTT.

The chain links TRBV13 to TRBJ2-5; possible D gene TRBD2, 5 bases. The V end lost 3 bases, the J end lost 4 bases, and 12 bases lay between the germline ends. CDR1 PRHDT and CDR2 FYEKMQ come from the germline V gene (reference sequence). This CDR3 is built from 14 residues. CDR3 DNA sequence: TGTGCCAGCAGCTTGAGGGAGTTAGGAGAGACCCAGTACTTC. Protein product: CASSLRELGETQYF.

The chain recombines TRBV20-1 with TRBJ1-1; no definite D call. CDR1 is DFQATT and CDR2 is SNEGSKA in the germline V gene (reference sequence). V dropped 3 bases and J dropped 6 bases, with 8 bases sitting between them. CDR3 size: 11 residues. CDR3 DNA sequence: TGCAGTGCTAGGGACGAGCCTGAAGCTTTCTTT. It is translated as CSARDEPEAFF.

This clone showed up just once. The chain carries TRBV10-1 and TRBJ1-3; 8 bases are shared with TRBD1. The germline V gene has CDR1 WNHNN and CDR2 SYGVQD (reference sequence). The V gene end was trimmed by 4 bases and the J gene end by 4 bases; junction bases not matched to a gene: 9. The CDR3 runs 16 residues. CDR3 bases: TGCGCCAGCAGTGGCAGGACAGGGCGTGAGGGAAACACCATATATTTT. It codes for CASSGRTGREGNTIYF.

The chain combines TRBV27 with TRBJ2-3; 8 bases agree with TRBD2. The CDR3 runs 16 residues. Germline V gene sequence: CDR1 MNHEY, CDR2 SMNVEV (reference sequence). The J segment lost 1 base and the V segment lost 2 bases, leaving 5 bases of the junction unmatched. The CDR3 loop is CASSLVSGTRTDTQYF. DNA for the CDR3: TGTGCCAGCAGTTTAGTTAGCGGGACACGCACAGATACGCAGTATTTT.

This chain uses TRBV19 with TRBJ2-5; 9 positions match TRBD1. Germline V gives CDR1 LNHDA, CDR2 SQIVND (reference sequence). The length of the CDR3 is 15 residues. V shed 5 bases, J shed 5 bases, and the junction held 9 bases outside the gene matches. CDR3: CASSLGQGNRETQYF. The CDR3 coding sequence is TGTGCCAGTAGTCTCGGACAGGGGAATCGGGAGACCCAGTACTTC.

The V and J genes are TRBV7-2 and TRBJ2-7, with a tentative D call TRBD2 (6 bases). Looked up from germline, CDR1 is SGHTA and CDR2 is FQGNSA. V was trimmed by 1 base and J by 2 bases, leaving 12 bases between them. The CDR3 covers 15 residues. As DNA, the CDR3 is TGTGCCAGCAGCTTAGTGGTAGCGGAGGCCTACGAGCAGTACTTC. This gives the protein CASSLVVAEAYEQYF.

V gene TRBV7-9 combines with J gene TRBJ2-5, with a tentative D call TRBD2 (6 bases). The germline V and J ends were trimmed by 1 base and 7 bases, with 19 bases remaining between them. In germline, CDR1 is SEHNR, CDR2 FQNEAQ (reference sequence). The CDR3 is 16 amino acids. This CDR3 reads CASSLGDSGIFGTQYF. The DNA for the CDR3 is TGTGCCAGCAGCTTAGGGGATAGCGGAATTTTCGGGACCCAGTACTTC. The full variable domain, in which reference TRBV7-9 and TRBJ2-5 provide the parts outside the CDR3, is DTGVSQNPRHKITKRGQNVTFRCDPISEHNRLYWYRQTLGQGPEFLTYFQNEAQLEKSRLLSDRFSAERPKGSFSTLEIQRTEQGDSAMYLCASSLGDSGIFGTQYFGPGTRLLVL.

J is TRBJ2-1 and V is TRBV5-4, with TRBD1 matching 10 bases. The germline gives CDR1 SGHNT, CDR2 YYREEE (reference sequence). The V segment lost 6 bases and the J segment 4 bases; nucleotides outside the gene matches: 10. CDR3 length equals 16 residues. CDR3 amino acids: CASTITGTGVYNEQFF. DNA of the CDR3: TGTGCCAGCACCATTACCGGGACAGGGGTTTACAATGAGCAGTTCTTC.

This sequence joins TRBV5-4 and TRBJ2-7, with D tentatively TRBD1 (5 bases). The CDR3 length is 11 residues. Germline values: CDR1 SGHNT, CDR2 YYREEE (reference sequence). The ends were cut back, 1 base at V and 12 bases at J, with 11 bases in the middle. The CDR3 bases are TGTGCCAGCAGCTTGATGGACACCACGTACTTC. Amino acids: CASSLMDTTYF.

In its sample, this clone was seen a few times. Here the CDR3 reads CASSPPWESLYNEQFF. DNA for the CDR3: TGTGCCAGCAGTCCCCCTTGGGAGAGCCTTTACAATGAGCAGTTCTTC. The J gene is TRBJ2-1, the V gene TRBV28, with D possibly matching TRBD2 (5 bases). Deletions cut 5 bases from V and 4 bases from J, with 18 bases between. Germline CDR1 is MDHEN and CDR2 is SYDVKM. The length of the CDR3 is 16 residues. The whole variable domain, remainder taken from reference TRBV28 and TRBJ2-1, is DVKVTQSSRYLVKRTGEKVFLECVQDMDHENMFWYRQDPGLGLRLIYFSYDVKMKEKGDIPEGYSVSREKKERFSLILESASTNQTSMYLCASSPPWESLYNEQFFGPGTRLTVL.

This chain connects TRBV28 to TRBJ2-7; 9 bases are a match to TRBD2. The CDR3 extends over 16 amino acids. Germline V gene sequence: CDR1 MDHEN, CDR2 SYDVKM. The V and J ends lost 6 bases and 4 bases, in that order; junction bases with no gene match: 13. The CDR3 sequence: CASSPLPREGRYEQYF. In nucleotides, the CDR3 is TGTGCCAGCAGCCCCTTACCGCGGGAGGGCCGGTACGAGCAGTACTTC.

In nucleotides, the CDR3 is TGCGCCAGCGGTAGCGGGAGGGCCCTCGGCGGGGAGCTGTTTTTT. Its translation is CASGSGRALGGELFF. The rearrangement joins TRBV10-2 to TRBJ2-2; 11 nucleotides match TRBD2. CDR1 and CDR2 (germline): WSHSY, SAAADI. J lost 7 bases, V lost 8 bases, and 9 bases had no gene match. This CDR3 is built from 15 residues.

This chain joins TRBV27 and TRBJ2-7, with TRBD2 matching over 8 bases. Germline CDR1 MNHEY, CDR2 SMNVEV (reference sequence). The CDR3 is made up of 13 amino acids. V shed 7 bases and J 4 bases; nucleotides not matched to a gene: 6. The CDR3 region has the DNA TGTGCCAGCATGGAGGGCGGGGGGTACGAGCAGTACTTC. This translates into CASMEGGGYEQYF.

As regards this clone: The sample carries other DNA sequences with the same CDR3. V is TRBV6-5 and J is TRBJ2-5; 12 bases agree with TRBD2. V was clipped by 6 bases and J by 2 bases; unmatched bases: 4. Germline CDR1 and CDR2: MNHEY and SVGAGI. The CDR3 is 15 amino acids. The DNA of the CDR3 is TGTGCCAGCAGCCCCGGGACTAGCGGGCAAGAGACCCAGTACTTC. Protein product: CASSPGTSGQETQYF.

The J gene is TRBJ1-5, the V gene TRBV4-2; a weak D match, TRBD1 (5 bases). V lost 6 bases to trimming and J lost 5 bases, with 11 bases between them. Germline assignment: CDR1 LGHNA and CDR2 YNFKEQ. CDR3 length equals 13 residues. CDR3 coding DNA: TGTGCCAGCAGTCAACGGGGGTATCAGCCCCAGCATTTT. This codes for CASSQRGYQPQHF.

The chain has TRBV9 and TRBJ2-2, with 8 nucleotides matching TRBD2. The V gene's germline CDR1 is SGDLS and CDR2 YYNGEE. This CDR3 is built from 17 residues. V lost 0 bases, J lost 1 base, and 5 bases stayed unmatched. The CDR3, as DNA: TGTGCCAGCAGCGTAGAGTTGCGGGAGGAGAACACCGGGGAGCTGTTTTTT. It specifies CASSVELREENTGELFF. The complete variable domain, with remaining parts taken from reference TRBV9 and TRBJ2-2, reads DSGVTQTPKHLITATGQRVTLRCSPRSGDLSVYWYQQSLDQGLQFLIQYYNGEERAKGNILERFSAQQFPDLHSELNLSSLELGDSALYFCASSVELREENTGELFFGEGSRLTVL.

The chain is built from TRBV5-4 and TRBJ1-2; tentatively, D is TRBD1 (6 bases). There are 15 residues in the CDR3. Germline CDR1 is SGHNT and CDR2 is YYREEE (reference sequence). V lost 3 bases to trimming and J lost 2 bases, with 14 bases between them. This CDR3 is CASSWGGRTNYGYTF. In DNA, the CDR3 is TGTGCCAGCAGCTGGGGGGGCAGGACGAACTATGGCTACACCTTC.

The chain employs TRBV29-1 and TRBJ2-1; D unclear. V dropped 7 bases and J dropped 0 bases, with 10 bases sitting between them. The CDR3 has 13 residues. CDR1 and CDR2 from the germline V gene are SQVTM and ANQGSEA. The CDR3 nucleotides read TGCAGCGGCCGGTCGGGCTCCTACAATGAGCAGTTCTTC. As protein: CSGRSGSYNEQFF.

The DNA of the CDR3 is TGTGCCAGCAGCGGAAGCGGGCCACAAGCGTACAATGAGCAGTTCTTC. It is translated as CASSGSGPQAYNEQFF. V is TRBV9 and J is TRBJ2-1; D possibly corresponds to TRBD2 (6 bases). This CDR3 region has 16 residues. Per germline, CDR1 SGDLS and CDR2 YYNGEE. Trimming removed 3 bases from V and 4 bases from J, with 17 bases in between.

This clone was counted a few times. V and J are TRBV11-2 and TRBJ1-1; D call uncertain. Trimming cost V 0 bases and J 1 base, with 6 bases left between them. The CDR3 contains 14 residues. Germline assignment: CDR1 SGHAT and CDR2 FQNNGV. The CDR3 region is CASSLESWNTEAFF. The DNA of the CDR3 is TGTGCCAGCAGCTTAGAGTCCTGGAACACTGAAGCTTTCTTT.

The chain has TRBV7-9 and TRBJ1-1; no clear D gene. This CDR3 comprises 15 residues. Trimming took 5 bases from V and 4 from J, leaving 17 bases between them. The germline V gene encodes CDR1 SEHNR and CDR2 FQNEAQ (reference sequence). DNA of the CDR3: TGTGCCAGCAGCCCCCGGGCCCGAACGGTCACTGAAGCTTTCTTT. It yields the protein CASSPRARTVTEAFF.

The rearrangement joins TRBV6-4 to TRBJ1-2; D is perhaps TRBD1 (6 bases). V was clipped by 3 bases and J by 3 bases, with 23 bases between them. Germline V gene sequence: CDR1 MRHNA, CDR2 SNTAGT. CDR3 size: 18 residues. In DNA form, the CDR3 reads TGTGCCAGCAGTGAAGGATCGTTCCCACGGGACACTCACTATGGCTACACCTTC. The encoded protein is CASSEGSFPRDTHYGYTF.

This chain joins TRBV7-9 and TRBJ2-3; perhaps TRBD1 as D (6 bases). There are 12 residues in the CDR3. Per germline, CDR1 SEHNR and CDR2 FQNEAQ (reference sequence). V was cut by 6 bases and J by 4 bases, with 8 bases left in between. CDR3 residues: CASSPGADTQYF. For the CDR3, the DNA is TGTGCCAGCAGTCCAGGGGCAGATACGCAGTATTTT. The full variable domain, with the rest looked up from reference TRBV7-9 and TRBJ2-3, is DTGVSQNPRHKITKRGQNVTFRCDPISEHNRLYWYRQTLGQGPEFLTYFQNEAQLEKSRLLSDRFSAERPKGSFSTLEIQRTEQGDSAMYLCASSPGADTQYFGPGTRLTVL.